This is a list of T cell receptor beta chains from one sample in a study of beta chain features in type 1 diabetes. Sequenced by immunoSEQ multiplex PCR; TCRdb stores in-frame clones only, minus some. Among over 700,000 clones, about a sixth were seen once, and the ten largest hold around 0.02%. Sequencing was performed on naive CD4+ T cells from blood. These receptors were taken from a woman between 18 and 30 years old in good health. Each CDR3 is given with its conserved first and last residue. A D gene is named only where the DNA matches it firmly. Expanded clones get a size class; other rows say once, few or many, or leave the size out.

V gene: TRBV5-6; D gene: -; clone size: few; J gene: TRBJ2-7; CDR3 DNA: TGTGCCAGCAGCTTGGGGGTAAACTACGAGCAGTACTTC; CDR3 protein: CASSLGVNYEQYF
V gene: TRBV20-1; D gene: -; clone size: few; J gene: TRBJ2-7; CDR3 DNA: TGCAGTGCGTACAGAGACTACGAGCAGTACTTC; CDR3 protein: CSAYRDYEQYF
V gene: TRBV9; D gene: -; clone size: -; J gene: TRBJ2-3; CDR3 DNA: TGTGCCAGCAGCGTACTTTCTTTGACGGATACGCAGTATTTT; CDR3 protein: CASSVLSLTDTQYF
V gene: TRBV5-6; D gene: TRBD2; clone size: -; J gene: TRBJ2-3; CDR3 DNA: TGTGCCAGCAGCTGGGGGACTAGCGGGAGGACAGATACGCAGTATTTT; CDR3 protein: CASSWGTSGRTDTQYF
V gene: TRBV18; D gene: -; clone size: -; J gene: TRBJ1-4; CDR3 DNA: TGTGCCAGCTCACCGGGACTAAATGAAAAACTGTTTTTT; CDR3 protein: CASSPGLNEKLFF
V gene: TRBV29-1; D gene: -; clone size: -; J gene: TRBJ2-3; CDR3 DNA: TGCAGCGTTGCAAAAAGCGATACGCAGTATTTT; CDR3 protein: CSVAKSDTQYF
V gene: TRBV5-1; D gene: -; clone size: -; J gene: TRBJ2-1; CDR3 DNA: TGCGCCAGCAGCTTGGGGGACCCCTCCTACAATGAGCAGTTCTTC; CDR3 protein: CASSLGDPSYNEQFF
V gene: TRBV10-3; D gene: TRBD2; clone size: few; J gene: TRBJ2-2; CDR3 DNA: TGTGCCATCAGTCTAGCGGGAGTGGGCACCGGGGAGCTGTTTTTT; CDR3 protein: CAISLAGVGTGELFF
V gene: TRBV5-6; D gene: -; clone size: few; J gene: TRBJ2-2; CDR3 DNA: TGTGCCAGCAGCTCGTGGACCGGGGAGCTGTTTTTT; CDR3 protein: CASSSWTGELFF
V gene: TRBV27; D gene: TRBD1; clone size: -; J gene: TRBJ1-2; CDR3 DNA: TGTGCCAGCAGTTTGGTAGGGACAGGGTGGACGTATGGCTACACCTTC; CDR3 protein: CASSLVGTGWTYGYTF
V gene: TRBV29-1; D gene: -; clone size: -; J gene: TRBJ2-2; CDR3 DNA: TGCAGCGTTGATGGGGATGGGGGGCGCACCGGGGAGCTGTTTTTT; CDR3 protein: CSVDGDGGRTGELFF
V gene: TRBV11-2; D gene: -; clone size: -; J gene: TRBJ2-1; CDR3 DNA: TGTGCCAGCAGCGCCGGGACAAGCTCCTACAATGAGCAGTTCTTC; CDR3 protein: CASSAGTSSYNEQFF
V gene: TRBV5-1; D gene: -; clone size: -; J gene: TRBJ2-2; CDR3 DNA: TGCGCCAGCAGCCCCTACAGGGCTAAGAACACCGGGGAGCTGTTTTTT; CDR3 protein: CASSPYRAKNTGELFF
V gene: TRBV7-2; D gene: -; clone size: -; J gene: TRBJ2-5; CDR3 DNA: TGTGCCAGCAGCTTAGCGCCCCTACGATCGGGTGTGGAAACCCAGTACTTC; CDR3 protein: CASSLAPLRSGVETQYF
V gene: TRBV25-1; D gene: -; clone size: few; J gene: TRBJ2-7; CDR3 DNA: TGTGCCAGCAGTATCGGGTACGAGCAGTACTTC; CDR3 protein: CASSIGYEQYF
V gene: TRBV11-2; D gene: -; clone size: -; J gene: TRBJ2-6; CDR3 DNA: TGTGCCAGCAGCCCTAGACCCTTAACTGGGGCCAACGTCCTGACTTTC; CDR3 protein: CASSPRPLTGANVLTF
V gene: TRBV18; D gene: -; clone size: -; J gene: TRBJ2-5; CDR3 DNA: TGTGCCAGCTCACCTTTACAGGGAAGGGAGACCCAGTACTTC; CDR3 protein: CASSPLQGRETQYF
V gene: TRBV7-9; D gene: -; clone size: many; J gene: TRBJ1-5; CDR3 DNA: TGTGCCAGCAGCTTTAGCAATCAGCCCCAGCATTTT; CDR3 protein: CASSFSNQPQHF
V gene: TRBV28; D gene: TRBD2; clone size: -; J gene: TRBJ2-5; CDR3 DNA: TGTGCCACCACCGGGACTAGCGGGAGGATGGGGAACCAAGAGACCCAGTACTTC; CDR3 protein: CATTGTSGRMGNQETQYF
V gene: TRBV7-9; D gene: -; clone size: few; J gene: TRBJ1-2; CDR3 DNA: TGTGCCAGCAGCGATCGATTTCGGGTGATGGCTGGCTACACCTTC; CDR3 protein: CASSDRFRVMAGYTF
V gene: TRBV2; D gene: -; clone size: few; J gene: TRBJ2-3; CDR3 DNA: TGTGCCAGCAGTGAATTCTCCCAGATTACAGATACGCAGTATTTT; CDR3 protein: CASSEFSQITDTQYF
V gene: TRBV21-1; D gene: -; clone size: -; J gene: TRBJ2-2; CDR3 DNA: TGTGCCAGCAGCCGCTGCCCAGCGGGAGGAAACACCGGGGAGCTGTTTTTT; CDR3 protein: CASSRCPAGGNTGELFF
V gene: TRBV6-6; D gene: TRBD1; clone size: -; J gene: TRBJ2-7; CDR3 DNA: TGTGCCAGCAGTAGGGGACAGTACGAGCAGTACTTC; CDR3 protein: CASSRGQYEQYF
V gene: TRBV23-1; D gene: TRBD2; clone size: few; J gene: TRBJ2-7; CDR3 DNA: TGCGCCAGCAGTCAATTGGGAGGGTTTAGCGAGGATGGGAGCTCCTACGAGCAGTACTTC; CDR3 protein: CASSQLGGFSEDGSSYEQYF
V gene: TRBV19; D gene: -; clone size: -; J gene: TRBJ1-1; CDR3 DNA: TGTGCCAGTAGTATCCCTTCAGGGGTATTAGGCACTGAAGCTTTCTTT; CDR3 protein: CASSIPSGVLGTEAFF
V gene: TRBV29-1; D gene: TRBD1; clone size: once; J gene: TRBJ1-5; CDR3 DNA: TGCAGCGTTGCGAGGGACAGGGGTCAGCCCCAGCATTTT; CDR3 protein: CSVARDRGQPQHF
V gene: TRBV4-3; D gene: TRBD1; clone size: few; J gene: TRBJ2-1; CDR3 DNA: TGCGCCAGCAGCCAAGATCCGGACAGGGGTAATGAGCAGTTCTTC; CDR3 protein: CASSQDPDRGNEQFF
V gene: TRBV15; D gene: TRBD1; clone size: few; J gene: TRBJ2-5; CDR3 DNA: TGTGCCACCTGCCGATGGACAGGGGGCCGGAGGGAGACCCAGTACTTC; CDR3 protein: CATCRWTGGRRETQYF
V gene: TRBV11-2; D gene: -; clone size: few; J gene: TRBJ1-5; CDR3 DNA: TGTGCCAGCAGCTTAGGATCAAACCCAGGCAATCAGCCCCAGCATTTT; CDR3 protein: CASSLGSNPGNQPQHF
V gene: TRBV7-9; D gene: TRBD1; clone size: few; J gene: TRBJ1-2; CDR3 DNA: TGTGCCAGCAGACCTAGTGGACAGGGGGAACTCTATGGCTACACCTTC; CDR3 protein: CASRPSGQGELYGYTF
V gene: TRBV5-1; D gene: -; clone size: -; J gene: TRBJ1-2; CDR3 DNA: TGTGCCAGCAGCTTCCAGTCGACCGACAACTATGGCTACACCTTC; CDR3 protein: CASSFQSTDNYGYTF
V gene: TRBV28; D gene: TRBD2; clone size: -; J gene: TRBJ2-2; CDR3 DNA: TGTGCCAGCACATCCCGCGGACTAGCGGGAAATACCGGGGAGCTGTTTTTT; CDR3 protein: CASTSRGLAGNTGELFF
V gene: TRBV5-4; D gene: -; clone size: -; J gene: TRBJ2-5; CDR3 DNA: TGTGCCAGCAGCTTGGCGACTAACCAAGAGACCCAGTACTTC; CDR3 protein: CASSLATNQETQYF
V gene: TRBV9; D gene: -; clone size: few; J gene: TRBJ2-5; CDR3 DNA: TGTGCCAGCAGCGTAGTGGGGGCCGGGGAGACCCAGTACTTC; CDR3 protein: CASSVVGAGETQYF
V gene: TRBV7-8; D gene: -; clone size: -; J gene: TRBJ2-3; CDR3 DNA: TGTGCCAGCAGCTTAAGGCGCTTGGGTTTGCACACAGATACGCAGTATTTT; CDR3 protein: CASSLRRLGLHTDTQYF
V gene: TRBV9; D gene: TRBD2; clone size: -; J gene: TRBJ2-3; CDR3 DNA: TGTGCCAGCAGCTCACTAGCGTTTAGTACAGATACGCAGTATTTT; CDR3 protein: CASSSLAFSTDTQYF
V gene: TRBV15; D gene: -; clone size: few; J gene: TRBJ1-1; CDR3 DNA: TGTGCCACCAGCAATCAAGTCGAAGCTTTCTTT; CDR3 protein: CATSNQVEAFF
V gene: TRBV18; D gene: -; clone size: -; J gene: TRBJ2-4; CDR3 DNA: TGTGCCAGCTCACCAAAGGCAGACCTTGGCAAAAACATTCAGTACTTC; CDR3 protein: CASSPKADLGKNIQYF
V gene: TRBV19; D gene: -; clone size: -; J gene: TRBJ2-5; CDR3 DNA: TGTGCCAGTAGTAGAGGGGCGGTCAAAGAGACCCAGTACTTC; CDR3 protein: CASSRGAVKETQYF
V gene: TRBV28; D gene: -; clone size: few; J gene: TRBJ2-6; CDR3 DNA: TGTGCCAGCAGTTTACGACGTTTCGGCTCTGGGGCCAACGTCCTGACTTTC; CDR3 protein: CASSLRRFGSGANVLTF
V gene: TRBV6-5; D gene: -; clone size: -; J gene: TRBJ2-7; CDR3 DNA: TGTGCCAGCAGTTACTCGTTCCACGAGCAGTACTTC; CDR3 protein: CASSYSFHEQYF
V gene: TRBV7-2; D gene: TRBD2; clone size: few; J gene: TRBJ2-5; CDR3 DNA: TGTGCCAGCAGCTTAGATGGGGGACTAGCGGGAGGAGAGACCCAGTACTTC; CDR3 protein: CASSLDGGLAGGETQYF
V gene: TRBV10-3; D gene: -; clone size: -; J gene: TRBJ2-5; CDR3 DNA: TGTGCCATCGGACGGAGACAGAAAGAGACCCAGTACTTC; CDR3 protein: CAIGRRQKETQYF
V gene: TRBV28; D gene: -; clone size: -; J gene: TRBJ2-5; CDR3 DNA: TGTGCCAGCAGTTTACCACCCCAAGAGACCCAGTACTTC; CDR3 protein: CASSLPPQETQYF
V gene: TRBV27; D gene: -; clone size: few; J gene: TRBJ1-3; CDR3 DNA: TGTGCCAGCAGTTTGGTAGGGCATGCTGGAAACACCATATATTTT; CDR3 protein: CASSLVGHAGNTIYF
V gene: TRBV6-5; D gene: TRBD1; clone size: -; J gene: TRBJ1-2; CDR3 DNA: TGTGCCAGCAGTTTTCAGGGGGCAACTGGCTATGGCTACACCTTC; CDR3 protein: CASSFQGATGYGYTF
V gene: TRBV5-6; D gene: TRBD2; clone size: few; J gene: TRBJ2-7; CDR3 DNA: TGTGCCAGCAGCTTGGCTTATAGGACTAGCGTCTCCTACGAGCAGTACTTC; CDR3 protein: CASSLAYRTSVSYEQYF
V gene: TRBV2; D gene: TRBD1; clone size: -; J gene: TRBJ2-1; CDR3 DNA: TGTGCCAGCACCGAGGACAGGTACAATGAGCAGTTCTTC; CDR3 protein: CASTEDRYNEQFF
V gene: TRBV10-1; D gene: -; clone size: -; J gene: TRBJ2-7; CDR3 DNA: TGCGCCAGCAGTTCAGGGGACTCCTACGAGCAGTACTTC; CDR3 protein: CASSSGDSYEQYF
V gene: TRBV7-9; D gene: TRBD2; clone size: -; J gene: TRBJ2-7; CDR3 DNA: TGTGCCAGCAGCCCCCTCGGGGGGGCGGGCTACGAGCAGTACTTC; CDR3 protein: CASSPLGGAGYEQYF
V gene: TRBV28; D gene: -; clone size: few; J gene: TRBJ1-2; CDR3 DNA: TGTGCCAGCACCTCGGGATTTTACTACGGCTACACCTTC; CDR3 protein: CASTSGFYYGYTF
V gene: TRBV29-1; D gene: -; clone size: once; J gene: TRBJ1-1; CDR3 DNA: TGCAGCGTTGAAGAACGGGCCATGAACACTGAAGCTTTCTTT; CDR3 protein: CSVEERAMNTEAFF
V gene: TRBV28; D gene: -; clone size: -; J gene: TRBJ2-7; CDR3 DNA: TGTGCCAGCAGTTTTTACGGGACCACCTACGAGCAGTACTTC; CDR3 protein: CASSFYGTTYEQYF